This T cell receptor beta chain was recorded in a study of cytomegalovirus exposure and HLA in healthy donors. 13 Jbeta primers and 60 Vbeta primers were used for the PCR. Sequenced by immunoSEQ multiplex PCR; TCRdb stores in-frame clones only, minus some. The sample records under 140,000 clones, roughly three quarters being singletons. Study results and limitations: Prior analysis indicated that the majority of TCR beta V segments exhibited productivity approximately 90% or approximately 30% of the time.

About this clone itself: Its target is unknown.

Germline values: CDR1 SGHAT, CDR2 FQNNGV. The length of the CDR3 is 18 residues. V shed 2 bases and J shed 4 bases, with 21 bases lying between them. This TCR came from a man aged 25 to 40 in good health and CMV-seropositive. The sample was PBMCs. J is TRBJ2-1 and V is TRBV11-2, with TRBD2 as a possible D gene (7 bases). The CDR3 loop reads CASSLPRGAIAVYNEQFF. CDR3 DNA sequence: TGTGCCAGCAGCTTACCTCGGGGGGCCATAGCGGTTTACAATGAGCAGTTCTTC.